This T cell receptor (beta chain) was retrieved from a study of blood T cell repertoires in COVID-19. Study in general: PBMCs, B-cell-depleted T cells, or T cells were the source of the cDNA or gDNA that made up the material.

Measured with immunoSEQ multiplex PCR; TCRdb has only the in-frame clones, and not every one. The sample shows 75,000 to 100,000 clones, 65% to 85% of them seen only once. V lost 2 bases, J lost 3 bases, and 10 bases stayed unmatched. The germline CDR1 and CDR2 sequences are LNHDA and SQIVND (reference sequence). The CDR3 loop spans 17 amino acids. The clonotype originates from a man between 60 and 70 years old with acute or convalescent COVID-19. Material: peripheral blood. V gene TRBV19 combines with J gene TRBJ2-4; 7 bases align to TRBD1. CDR3 amino acids: CASSIMAGGYVKNIQYF. CDR3 DNA: TGTGCCAGTAGTATAATGGCAGGGGGATACGTCAAAAACATTCAGTACTTC.